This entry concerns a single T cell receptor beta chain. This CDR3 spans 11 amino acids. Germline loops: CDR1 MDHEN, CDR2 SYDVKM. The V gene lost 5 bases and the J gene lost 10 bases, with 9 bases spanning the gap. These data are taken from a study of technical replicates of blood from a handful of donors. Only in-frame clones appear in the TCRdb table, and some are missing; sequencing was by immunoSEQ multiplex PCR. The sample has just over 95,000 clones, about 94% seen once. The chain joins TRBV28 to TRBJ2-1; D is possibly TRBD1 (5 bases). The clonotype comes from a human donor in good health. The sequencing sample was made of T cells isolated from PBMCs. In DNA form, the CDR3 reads TGTGCCAGCAGTACAGGACCAGAGCAGTTCTTC. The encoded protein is CASSTGPEQFF.